This TCR beta chain comes out of a study of T cell responses to AZD1222 COVID-19 vaccine. The assay was immunoSEQ multiplex PCR, and TCRdb's table has in-frame clones only and misses some. The profile shows some 140,000 clones, 91% of them singletons. CDR1 MNHEY and CDR2 SVGAGI come from the germline V gene. The length of the CDR3 is 13 residues. V was clipped by 2 bases and J by 6 bases, with 10 bases between them. V usage is TRBV6-5 and J usage is TRBJ1-1, with D possibly TRBD1 on 5 matching bases. This receptor was obtained from an adult who received the AZD1222 COVID-19 vaccine. Specimen: peripheral blood, collected 28 days after the second AZD1222 dose. CDR3 residues: CASSYLRGAEAFF. The DNA for the CDR3 is TGTGCCAGCAGTTACCTCCGGGGCGCTGAAGCTTTCTTT.